A selection of T cell receptor beta chains follows, all from one sample in a study of identical twins. TCRdb ran MiXCR on the 5' RACE reads and lists one entry per CDR3 protein. The repertoire consists of 350,000 or so distinct CDR3 sequences, with 9% to 15% occurring once and the leading ten covering around 6.9%. The same sample was also used in a study of yellow fever vaccine responses in identical twins.

The material sequenced was CD8+ T cells sorted from blood. These TCRs come from a woman aged 18-29 years in good health. Each CDR3 is given with its conserved first and last residue. The D gene is left open where the match is weak. A row's size may be missing; if present it is once, few, many or a size class.

J	V	D	size	DNA	CDR3
TRBJ1-1	TRBV9	-	-	TGTGCCAGCAGCGTGGGGACCCGAACTGAAGCTTTCTTT	CASSVGTRTEAFF
TRBJ2-1	TRBV7-9	TRBD2	many	TGTGCCAGCAGCTTAGTTGGTATGAGACTAGCGGGGGACAATGAGCAGTTCTTC	CASSLVGMRLAGDNEQFF
TRBJ1-5	TRBV18	-	-	TGTGCCAGCTCACCACAGGGGATCGGCAATCAGCCCCAGCATTTT	CASSPQGIGNQPQHF
TRBJ2-5	TRBV10-3	-	-	TGTGCCATCAGTGAGTCTGTAGGTTACGAGACCCAGTACTTC	CAISESVGYETQYF
TRBJ2-1	TRBV7-8	TRBD2	few	TGTGCCAGCATTGGGGTGGGCGGGAGTAGCGATGAGCAGTTCTTC	CASIGVGGSSDEQFF
TRBJ2-1	TRBV3-1	-	few	TGTGCCAGCAGCCAAGACAATACTAATGAGCAGTTCTTC	CASSQDNTNEQFF
TRBJ2-7	TRBV20-1	-	-	TGCAGTGCTAGAGAGAGGACCTACGAGCAGTACTTC	CSARERTYEQYF
TRBJ2-1	TRBV15	-	few	TGTGCCACCAGCAGAGATAGGGCAGGGGTTTGGAATGAGCAGTTCTTC	CATSRDRAGVWNEQFF
TRBJ1-1	TRBV20-1	-	few	TGCAGTGCTCAGATGAACACTGAAGCTTTCTTT	CSAQMNTEAFF
TRBJ2-7	TRBV6-2/TRBV6-3	-	-	TGTGCCAGCAGCCGGGAACATGGTCAAGCATACGAGCAGTACTTC	CASSREHGQAYEQYF
TRBJ2-7	TRBV6-5	TRBD1	many	TGTGCCAGCAGTTACGGGACAGGAGCCTACGAGCAGTACTTC	CASSYGTGAYEQYF
TRBJ2-1	TRBV15	-	few	TGTGCCACCAGCAGACGATTTGGCAACAATGAGCAGTTCTTC	CATSRRFGNNEQFF
TRBJ2-1	TRBV23-1	-	-	TGCGCCAGCAGTCAACCCGCGACGCCTCCCGGATACAATGAGCAGTTCTTC	CASSQPATPPGYNEQFF
TRBJ2-2	TRBV9	TRBD1	-	TGTGCCAGCAGCGGGTTTGAACAGGGGAGCACCGGGGAGCTGTTTTTT	CASSGFEQGSTGELFF
TRBJ2-5	TRBV28	-	-	TGTGCCAGCAGTTTTGAGGGGTTGACCCAGTACTTC	CASSFEGLTQYF
TRBJ2-1	TRBV11-2	-	few	TGTGCCAGCAGCATCGACACTTACGGGGATGAGCAGTTCTTC	CASSIDTYGDEQFF
TRBJ2-7	TRBV20-1	TRBD2	-	TGCAGTGCTAGAGATCTGGGCGGGAGCTCCTACGAGCAGTACTTC	CSARDLGGSSYEQYF
TRBJ2-7	TRBV6-2/TRBV6-3	-	few	TGTGCCAGCAGTTCGGGAGAGCTCGGGGAGCAGTACTTC	CASSSGELGEQYF
TRBJ1-1	TRBV12-5	-	many	TGTGCTAGTGGTTTCCATCAGAACATGAACACTGAAGCTTTCTTT	CASGFHQNMNTEAFF
TRBJ2-2	TRBV28	TRBD1	few	TGTGCCAGCAGCCTGCAGGGGGCTTGGGCCGGGGAGCTGTTTTTT	CASSLQGAWAGELFF
TRBJ2-1	TRBV7-9	TRBD2	once	TGTGCCAGCACCGGGGGGGCTACCTCCTACAATGAGCAGTTCTTC	CASTGGATSYNEQFF
TRBJ1-5	TRBV28	-	few	TGTGCCAGCAGTTTCTATCGGGGGTTTGTGGCCCAGCATTTT	CASSFYRGFVAQHF
TRBJ1-1	TRBV11-2	-	-	TGTGCCAGCAGCCTCATGTGGGAGCCGAACACTGAAGCTTTCTTT	CASSLMWEPNTEAFF
TRBJ2-3	TRBV24-1	-	-	TGTGCCACCAGTGATTTGCCCGACAGTTCTAGCACAGATACGCAGTATTTT	CATSDLPDSSSTDTQYF
TRBJ2-7	TRBV9	TRBD2	-	TGTGCCAGCAGCGTAAGGACTAGCCAAGAGCAGTACTTC	CASSVRTSQEQYF
TRBJ2-1	TRBV2	-	few	TGTGCCAGCAGTTCGACGGGCTCCTACAATGAGCAGTTCTTC	CASSSTGSYNEQFF
TRBJ1-4	TRBV14	-	-	TGTGCCAGCAGCCAAGGGACAGCGTATAATGAAAAACTGTTTTTT	CASSQGTAYNEKLFF
TRBJ2-3	TRBV10-1	TRBD2	few	TGCGCCAGCAGTGAGTATGCTAGCGGGAGCGCCACAGATACGCAGTATTTT	CASSEYASGSATDTQYF
TRBJ2-3	TRBV3-1	TRBD2	-	TGTGCCAGCAGCCAAGAGGTTCGGACTAGCGGGAGGAGGGATACGCAGTATTTT	CASSQEVRTSGRRDTQYF
TRBJ2-7	TRBV6-1	-	-	TGTGCCAGCAGTGAAATCGTAACGCCTAGCTCCTACGAGCAGTACTTC	CASSEIVTPSSYEQYF
TRBJ2-1	TRBV19	TRBD2	few	TGTGCCAGTAGTTACGGACTAGGGATGAATGAGCAGTTCTTC	CASSYGLGMNEQFF
TRBJ2-1	TRBV20-1	TRBD2	few	TGCAGTGCCCAGACCGGCCCGAGGGTAGCGGGAGGGGATGAGCAGTTCTTC	CSAQTGPRVAGGDEQFF